This T cell receptor beta chain was sequenced for a study of cytomegalovirus exposure and HLA in healthy donors. The PCR made use of 60 Vbeta and 13 Jbeta primers. The assay was immunoSEQ multiplex PCR, and TCRdb's table has in-frame clones only and misses some. The table shows approximately 170,000 clones, with over 70% occurring only once. This receptor was obtained from a boy aged 2 to 10 in good health and CMV-seronegative. Source material: PBMCs.

CDR3 bases: TGTGCCAGCAGTTACTCGACGCCCGACAGCTACTACGAGCAGTACTTC. This gives the protein CASSYSTPDSYYEQYF. The V and J genes are TRBV6-5 and TRBJ2-7; possible D gene TRBD1, 5 bases. Germline V gene sequence: CDR1 MNHEY, CDR2 SVGAGI. The CDR3 runs 16 residues. V gave up 0 bases and J gave up 3 bases, with 15 bases separating them.